This entry lists 11 T cell receptor beta chains sequenced from one sample in a study of blood T cells in healthy people across ages (dated by TCRdb to between 2015 and 2017). Libraries were constructed by 5' RACE. Sequenced on an Illumina HiSeq 2500. The second PCR ran for about 6 to 12 cycles and used a J-beta primer mix along with a sample-barcoded 5' primer. The public reads were reanalyzed by TCRdb: fastp trimming at Q25, MiXCR alignment, in-frame beta chains only. Identical CDR3 proteins give one entry, which carries the most common genes and DNA. The sample table holds some 890,000 distinct CDR3 sequences, of which just under 30% were seen once. The ten largest clones take up roughly 10% of the sample. The sample was also reused in another study, on T cells of mothers and their children.

Sample: blood. These receptor sequences come from a woman aged 40 to 55 in good health.

This clonotype was seen many times. One junction end disagrees with the germline gene, perhaps due to a read error. This chain joins TRBV5-1 and TRBJ2-1, with TRBD2 matching 13 bases. Germline CDR1 is SGHRS and CDR2 is YFSETQ. The CDR3 consists of 16 residues. The CDR3 loop reads CASSLGLAGAYNEQFF. CDR3 in DNA: TGTGCCAGCAGTTTAGGACTAGCGGGGGCTTACAATGAGCAGTTCTTC.

This clonotype was recorded a few times. The chain has TRBV5-1 and TRBJ1-2; 8 nucleotides align to TRBD1. Germline V lookup: CDR1 SGHRS, CDR2 YFSETQ. The CDR3 is made up of 18 amino acids. V gave up 0 bases and J gave up 0 bases; unmatched junction bases: 10. The CDR3 here is CASSLDGRGLVTNYGYTF. The DNA of the CDR3 is TGCGCCAGCAGCTTGGACGGCAGGGGGCTAGTGACTAACTATGGCTACACCTTC.

As for this clonotype: The final CDR3 position lacks the conserved phenylalanine or tryptophan, pointing to a likely read error. V usage is TRBV7-2 and J usage is TRBJ1-2; 7 nucleotides match TRBD1. The ends lost 6 bases at V and 5 bases at J; junction bases unmatched: 12. The CDR3 spans 15 residues. Germline values: CDR1 SGHTA, CDR2 FQGNSA. The CDR3 nucleotides read TGTGCCAGCAGTAGAGGGGGCGCAGGGAAGTATGGCTACACCGTC. Encoded protein: CASSRGGAGKYGYTV.

This chain joins TRBV5-1 and TRBJ1-2; 9 nucleotides align to TRBD1. CDR3 size: 14 residues. The V and J ends lost 7 bases and 4 bases, in that order; junction bases with no gene match: 8. Germline CDR1 and CDR2: SGHRS and YFSETQ. The CDR3 region is CASAPAGQGYGYTF. The CDR3 DNA reads TGCGCCAGCGCGCCCGCGGGACAGGGCTATGGCTACACCTTC.

The chain is built from TRBV13 and TRBJ2-7; D uncertain. CDR3 length: 13 amino acids. The V and J ends lost 6 bases and 2 bases respectively, with 11 bases between them. Per the germline V gene, CDR1 is PRHDT and CDR2 is FYEKMQ (reference sequence). CDR3 DNA: TGTGCCAGCAGAAGAGGCTCTACCTACGAGCAGTACTTC. It translates to CASRRGSTYEQYF.

This chain uses TRBV12-3 or TRBV12-4 with TRBJ1-2; D might be TRBD1 (6 bases). CDR3 size: 15 residues. Trimming pared 7 bases from V and 8 bases from J, leaving 23 bases between. Here the CDR3 reads CASTFPPGVAEGYTF. CDR3 in DNA: TGTGCCAGCACCTTCCCACCAGGGGTTGCAGAGGGCTACACCTTC.

There are a few counts of this clonotype. The rearrangement links TRBV19 to TRBJ2-3, with TRBD2 identical over 7 bases. Germline CDR1 and CDR2: LNHDA and SQIVND (reference sequence). The trim removed 5 bases at V and 0 bases at J, leaving 8 bases unmatched. The CDR3 consists of 16 residues. CDR3: CASSPTSGASTDTQYF. DNA for the CDR3: TGTGCCAGTAGTCCAACAAGCGGGGCCAGCACAGATACGCAGTATTTT.

Many counts were recorded for this clonotype. This chain connects TRBV5-1 to TRBJ2-7; D is undetermined. Germline CDR1 SGHRS, CDR2 YFSETQ. This CDR3 is 15 amino acids long. Trimming cost V 0 bases and J 3 bases, with 13 bases left between them. The CDR3: CASSLEGGKGYEQYF. In DNA, the CDR3 is TGCGCCAGCAGCTTGGAAGGCGGTAAGGGCTACGAGCAGTACTTC.

Worth noting for this clonotype: This may be a read error, as it is one base from a much larger clone. This chain links TRBV10-3 with TRBJ2-7, with 7 bases matching TRBD2. Trimming cost V 4 bases and J 4 bases; bases outside gene matches: 10. This CDR3 comprises 15 residues. Germline V gene sequence: CDR1 ENHRY, CDR2 SYGVKD. CDR3 amino acids: CAISGAGGAGYEQYF. The CDR3 coding sequence is TGTGCCATCAGTGGAGCTGGGGGAGCGGGGTACGAGCAGTACTTC.

For the CDR3, the DNA is TGTGCTAGTGGTTTGGTACTCAGGGGGGTGAGTGAGCAGTTCTTC. As protein: CASGLVLRGVSEQFF. The rearrangement uses TRBV12-5 and TRBJ2-1, with D tentatively TRBD1 (7 bases). The V gene's germline CDR1 is LGHNT and CDR2 FRNRAP. This CDR3 region has 15 residues. Trimming left V 0 bases short and J 9 bases short, with 15 bases between.

Turning to this clonotype: One junction end disagrees with the germline gene, perhaps due to a read error. The chain couples TRBV28 to TRBJ2-7; TRBD1 is a possible D gene (6 bases). This CDR3 is 15 amino acids long. The germline CDR1 and CDR2 sequences are MDHEN and SYDVKM. Here the CDR3 reads CVSSLSPGVYNEQYF. CDR3 coding DNA: TGTGTCAGCAGTTTATCTCCAGGGGTCTACAATGAGCAGTACTTC.